This is a list of T cell receptor beta chains from one sample in a study of neurological immune-mediated disorders. From the 5' RACE reads, TCRdb called clonotypes with MiXCR, one entry per CDR3 protein. Of 55,000 to 80,000 distinct CDR3 sequences detected, approximately 4.6% appear once; the ten largest clones hold around 3.5%. The sample comprised PBMCs. The receptors derive from a woman between 45 and 60 years old with multiple sclerosis. Each CDR3 is given with its conserved first and last residue.

CASSFFSGPNGELFF	TRBV5-1
CASSKGPINIQYF	TRBV28
CASSLGKGETQYF	TRBV7-2
CASSLRIGGEDSPLNF	TRBV7-2
CSAKLGGVGNEQFF	TRBV20-1
CASSPGGANVLTF	TRBV18
CASSLAGTSRINEQFF	TRBV5-1
CASSLVGGGQPQHF	TRBV7-8
CASSLSGTSYTF	TRBV12-3/TRBV12-4
CAISVEGKDTEAFF	TRBV10-3
CASSLLVGEQYF	TRBV3-1
CASSPGGNRRGEQFF	TRBV18
CASSYDHDEQYF	TRBV6-2/TRBV6-3
CSVEKLAGALSEQFF	TRBV29-1
CASSLGGTGNQPQHF	TRBV5-5
CAISQNRANDYGYTF	TRBV10-3
CASSLGHLSYEQYF	TRBV5-1
CASSLVAYTGELFF	TRBV7-7
CACTTSENRDSPFYEQYF	TRBV6-5
CSAEGASGGKAGELFF	TRBV20-1
CASSPATVQPQNF	TRBV7-2
CASSSPRGEAFF	TRBV11-3
CASSEERGLLLDTQYF	TRBV2
CSAGRGPEQFF	TRBV29-1
CASSAQVGTGGFEAFF	TRBV6-6
CATSRDTGAEAFF	TRBV15
CASSLVVYTDTQYF	TRBV5-1
CASRTDREVGELFF	TRBV28
CSVNPGQGGNEQFF	TRBV29-1
CASSLASENTEAFF	TRBV11-2
CASSLGRRSSQETQYF	TRBV14
CASSTTGMNTEAFF	TRBV5-1
CASSPTGLAGANVLTF	TRBV7-8
CASTPRGVSSTDTQYF	TRBV7-6
CASSGRLQPQHF	TRBV6-2/TRBV6-3
CATSDSPGVRGAKVLTF	TRBV24-1
CASSLGRANVLTF	TRBV7-3
CASSELYGQGIKNIQYF	TRBV10-2
CASSLSSVAGVDTQYF	TRBV7-2
CASSPQAGGNNEQFF	TRBV7-3
CASSLESLGAETQYF	TRBV5-1
CASSQGGDNNQPQNF	TRBV9
CASSLADRDGYTF	TRBV5-6
CASSQDRFQPQNF	TRBV3-1
CASSFRGYNSPLHF	TRBV12-3/TRBV12-4
CASSYSGPPNTIYF	TRBV6-5
CASSRGQGEGEAFF	TRBV6-5
CASSVRDSTYNEQFF	TRBV9
CASSRERGQPQNF	TRBV4-3
CASRSDSSYEQYF	TRBV12-2
CSASDREVGEAFF	TRBV20-1
CASSGRGASYEQYF	TRBV6-1
CASSRATSTDTQYF	TRBV7-2
CSARVTGSQPQHF	TRBV20-1
CASSLGQYNEQFF	TRBV5-1